The 31 T cell receptor beta chains below all came from one sample that was sequenced in a study of blood T cell repertoires in COVID-19. Here immunoSEQ multiplex PCR was the method, and the copy in TCRdb shows in-frame clones only, minus some. The profile shows over 100,000 clones, 84% of them singletons. Sequencing was carried out using peripheral blood. These receptors all come from a woman aged 50 to 65 with acute or convalescent COVID-19.

The chain recombines TRBV19 with TRBJ1-2, with D unclear. The CDR3 is 12 amino acids. The germline V gene has CDR1 LNHDA and CDR2 SQIVND (reference sequence). V was pared by 3 bases and J by 8 bases, with 10 bases between. The CDR3 nucleotides are TGTGCCAGTAGTATTGGAGGGAGCGGCTACACCTTC. Encoded protein: CASSIGGSGYTF.

The J gene is TRBJ1-1, the V gene TRBV4-1; no clear D. V lost 4 bases to trimming and J lost 4 bases, with 7 bases between them. The CDR3 covers 12 residues. Germline assignment: CDR1 MGHRA and CDR2 YSYEKL. The CDR3 DNA reads TGCGCCAGCAGCCCCCCGGGCACTGAAGCTTTCTTT. It codes for CASSPPGTEAFF.

The sample holds one count of this clone. The V and J genes are TRBV9 and TRBJ2-6; tentative D call: TRBD2 (5 bases). This CDR3 is 18 amino acids long. Germline values: CDR1 SGDLS, CDR2 YYNGEE. Trimming took off 0 bases at V and 0 bases at J, with 13 bases between the two ends. CDR3 loop: CASSVGVRGISGANVLTF. The DNA for the CDR3 is TGTGCCAGCAGCGTAGGGGTTCGAGGGATCTCTGGGGCCAACGTCCTGACTTTC.

The genes are TRBV2 and TRBJ1-1; a weak D match, TRBD1 (6 bases). V was pared by 6 bases and J by 9 bases, with 20 bases between. The CDR3 is 14 residues long. Germline assignment: CDR1 SNHLY and CDR2 FYNNEI. For the CDR3, the DNA is TGTGCCAGCAGCCAGGCAGCAGGGGCCGTTCAAGCTTTCTTT. Protein product: CASSQAAGAVQAFF.

The V and J genes are TRBV5-1 and TRBJ2-3; the D gene is possibly TRBD1 (5 bases). Germline V gene data show CDR1 as SGHRS and CDR2 as YFSETQ. The CDR3 sequence is 14 residues long. Trimming took off 3 bases at V and 6 bases at J, with 14 bases between the two ends. The CDR3 DNA reads as TGCGCCAGCAGCTCTCAGGGTGGAAGCGATACGCAGTATTTT. Encoded protein: CASSSQGGSDTQYF.

The chain links TRBV29-1 to TRBJ1-1; D might be TRBD1 (5 bases). Deletions cut 7 bases from V and 4 bases from J, with 19 bases between. Germline V lookup: CDR1 SQVTM, CDR2 ANQGSEA. The CDR3 loop spans 14 amino acids. In DNA form, the CDR3 reads TGCAGCGCCAAGGGCGGGGGATGGATCACTGAAGCTTTCTTT. Amino acid sequence: CSAKGGGWITEAFF.

This rearrangement joins TRBV5-1 to TRBJ2-5; the match to TRBD1 covers 7 bases. The CDR3 spans 17 residues. Germline loops: CDR1 SGHRS, CDR2 YFSETQ. V lost 4 bases to trimming and J lost 5 bases; unmatched junction nucleotides: 17. The CDR3 region has the DNA TGCGCCAGCAGCCCTCGGACAGGTTTTCAAAACGGGGAGACCCAGTACTTC. Protein sequence: CASSPRTGFQNGETQYF.

This chain uses TRBV5-5 with TRBJ2-3; D unresolved. The length of the CDR3 is 19 residues. V dropped 1 base and J dropped 4 bases, with 25 bases sitting between them. Germline lookup yields CDR1 SGHKS and CDR2 YYEKEE (reference sequence). Here the CDR3 DNA reads TGTGCCAGCAGCTTGTTCATCGGGTCCAGATCGCGGTGGGCAGATACGCAGTATTTT. Protein product: CASSLFIGSRSRWADTQYF. The full variable domain, its missing parts supplied by reference TRBV5-5 and TRBJ2-3, is DAGVTQSPTHLIKTRGQQVTLRCSPISGHKSVSWYQQVLGQGPQFIFQYYEKEERGRGNFPDRFSARQFPNYSSELNVNALLLGDSALYLCASSLFIGSRSRWADTQYFGPGTRLTVL.

The rearrangement links TRBV3-1 (or the pseudogene TRBV3-2) to TRBJ2-3; the D gene is possibly TRBD2 (6 bases). In germline, CDR1 is LGHDT, CDR2 YNNKEL (reference sequence). V shed 0 bases and J shed 2 bases, with 15 bases lying between them. The CDR3 is made up of 17 amino acids. This chain's CDR3 is CASSQESRRDLTDTQYF. CDR3 in DNA: TGTGCCAGCAGCCAAGAGAGTCGGAGGGACCTCACAGATACGCAGTATTTT.

This chain joins TRBV9 and TRBJ1-1; maybe TRBD1 (5 bases). Germline CDR1 SGDLS, CDR2 YYNGEE. The V end was cut by 0 bases, the J end by 4 bases, with 10 bases between. This CDR3 is 14 amino acids long. Here the CDR3 reads CASSVGGVSTEAFF. As DNA, the CDR3 is TGTGCCAGCAGCGTAGGGGGGGTTAGCACTGAAGCTTTCTTT.

The rearrangement links TRBV2 to TRBJ2-7; 7 bases agree with TRBD1. Trimming at V came to 8 bases and at J to 6 bases, leaving 7 bases not matched to a gene. The CDR3 has 12 residues. The germline V gene has CDR1 SNHLY and CDR2 FYNNEI. CDR3: CASEGSGGEQYF. The CDR3 DNA follows: TGTGCCAGCGAGGGCTCAGGGGGCGAGCAGTACTTC.

The V call is TRBV3-1 (or the pseudogene TRBV3-2), the J call TRBJ1-2; D call uncertain. Germline-derived CDR1 and CDR2 are LGHDT and YNNKEL (reference sequence). This CDR3 has 11 residues. V gave up 5 bases and J gave up 4 bases, with 5 bases separating them. The CDR3 DNA reads TGTGCCAGCAGCTCTAGCTATGGCTACACCTTC. It is translated as CASSSSYGYTF.

The chain uses TRBV5-8 and TRBJ1-1, with unresolved D. This CDR3 comprises 15 residues. Germline V gives CDR1 SGHTS, CDR2 YDEGEE. The V gene lost 4 bases and the J gene lost 0 bases, with 13 bases spanning the gap. CDR3 sequence reads: CASSHQTLMNTEAFF. In DNA, the CDR3 is TGTGCCAGCAGCCACCAGACACTCATGAACACTGAAGCTTTCTTT.

The V call is TRBV6-5, the J call TRBJ1-2; 8 bases are a match to TRBD1. Germline CDR1 reads MNHEY; CDR2 reads SVGAGI. Losses at the gene ends were 5 bases for V and 2 bases for J; bases not matched to a gene: 7. This CDR3 is built from 15 residues. The chain's CDR3 is CASSRNTGGNYGYTF. CDR3 nucleotides: TGTGCCAGCAGTCGAAACACAGGGGGAAACTATGGCTACACCTTC.

As to this clone: This same CDR3 is encoded by further DNA sequences in the sample. The rearrangement uses TRBV7-9 and TRBJ2-6; TRBD2 is a possible D gene (7 bases). The germline gives CDR1 SEHNR, CDR2 FQNEAQ (reference sequence). Trimming left V 5 bases short and J 8 bases short, with 13 bases between. This CDR3 is built from 14 residues. CDR3 DNA: TGTGCCAGCAGCCTGGGAGGGGGTTCCAACGTCCTGACTTTC. This gives the protein CASSLGGGSNVLTF.

The chain combines TRBV5-1 with TRBJ2-2; the D gene is possibly TRBD1 (5 bases). The CDR3 has 15 amino acids. CDR1 is SGHRS, CDR2 YFSETQ, per germline. V lost 2 bases to trimming and J lost 0 bases, with 8 bases between them. This CDR3 is CASSLGVSNTGELFF. The CDR3 nucleotides read TGCGCCAGCAGCTTAGGGGTATCGAACACCGGGGAGCTGTTTTTT.

This CDR3 is CASSWTVSNEQFF. The CDR3 DNA reads TGTGCCAGCAGCTGGACAGTCAGCAATGAGCAGTTCTTC. The chain couples TRBV7-3 to TRBJ2-1, with D maybe TRBD1 (6 bases). Germline V lookup: CDR1 SGHTA, CDR2 FQGTGA. Trimming left V 4 bases short and J 6 bases short, with 10 bases between. The CDR3 sequence is 13 residues long.

The chain employs TRBV30 and TRBJ2-1; D perhaps matches TRBD2 (7 bases). V lost 3 bases, J lost 3 bases, and 15 bases lay in between. The CDR3 totals 15 residues. Germline assignment: CDR1 GTSNPN and CDR2 SVGIG (reference sequence). As DNA, the CDR3 is TGTGCCTGGAGGACGAGGGGGGGGGACTACAATGAGCAGTTCTTC. This sequence encodes CAWRTRGGDYNEQFF.

The chain employs TRBV7-3 and TRBJ1-1; TRBD1 matches at 8 bases. V was pared by 2 bases and J by 7 bases, with 6 bases of the junction left unmatched. The germline CDR1 and CDR2 sequences are SGHTA and FQGTGA. The CDR3 sequence is 14 residues long. The CDR3 loop is CASSLAAQGGEAFF. For the CDR3, the DNA is TGTGCCAGCAGCTTAGCTGCACAGGGGGGTGAAGCTTTCTTT. The whole variable domain, remainder taken from reference TRBV7-3 and TRBJ1-1, is GAGVSQTPSNKVTEKGKYVELRCDPISGHTALYWYRQSLGQGPEFLIYFQGTGAADDSGLPNDRFFAVRPEGSVSTLKIQRTERGDSAVYLCASSLAAQGGEAFFGQGTRLTVV.

This clone was seen only a few times. V usage is TRBV20-1 and J usage is TRBJ1-2; 8 bases line up with TRBD1. The germline V gene has CDR1 DFQATT and CDR2 SNEGSKA (reference sequence). This CDR3 has 13 residues. J gave up 6 bases and V 3 bases, and 6 bases lay outside the gene matches. This chain's CDR3 is CSASRDRSDGYTF. CDR3 nucleotides: TGCAGTGCTAGTCGGGACAGGTCGGATGGCTACACCTTC.

This clone showed up just a few times. The chain couples TRBV2 to TRBJ1-1; D is undetermined. There are 12 residues in the CDR3. Trimming removed 7 bases at V and 5 bases at J, with 11 bases between. The V gene's germline CDR1 is SNHLY and CDR2 FYNNEI. The CDR3 DNA reads as TGTGCCAGCATGGAGCAGTGGACTGAAGCTTTCTTT. It is translated as CASMEQWTEAFF.

CDR3 sequence: CASSLGADRSSGNTIYF. DNA for the CDR3: TGTGCCAGCAGCTTGGGGGCGGACAGGAGCTCTGGAAACACCATATATTTT. This chain links TRBV7-8 with TRBJ1-3; 7 bases match TRBD1. With V trimmed by 3 bases and J by 0 bases, 8 bases remained unmatched. The length of the CDR3 is 17 residues. The germline CDR1 and CDR2 sequences are SGHVS and FQNEAQ.

J is TRBJ2-3 and V is TRBV7-8; D is possibly TRBD2 (6 bases). The CDR3 runs 18 residues. Germline loops: CDR1 SGHVS, CDR2 FQNEAQ. The V and J ends lost 0 bases and 1 base respectively, with 17 bases between them. Here the CDR3 DNA reads TGTGCCAGCAGCTTAGCAATGAGGGACTCCCATCGCACAGATACGCAGTATTTT. The encoded protein is CASSLAMRDSHRTDTQYF.

This sequence joins TRBV18 and TRBJ2-3; no firm D call. Germline assignment: CDR1 KGHSH and CDR2 LQKENI. Trimming cost V 4 bases and J 3 bases, with 5 bases left between them. This CDR3 comprises 12 residues. The CDR3 DNA sequence: TGTGCCAGCTCACGGGCGACAGATACGCAGTATTTT. It specifies CASSRATDTQYF.

The chain combines TRBV5-1 with TRBJ2-7, with D possibly being TRBD2 (5 bases). V gave up 7 bases and J gave up 3 bases, with 14 bases separating them. Germline CDR1 reads SGHRS; CDR2 reads YFSETQ. This CDR3 region has 13 residues. The CDR3 DNA reads as TGCGCCAGCGCCCCCCCGGGAAGCTACGAGCAGTACTTC. It yields the protein CASAPPGSYEQYF.

This rearrangement joins TRBV5-1 to TRBJ1-2; no firm D call. The germline V and J ends were trimmed by 0 bases and 3 bases, with 12 bases remaining between them. The germline CDR1 and CDR2 sequences are SGHRS and YFSETQ. The CDR3 has 15 amino acids. CDR3 coding DNA: TGCGCCAGCAGCTTGGCCCCTTTAGAGGACTATGGCTACACCTTC. Its translation: CASSLAPLEDYGYTF.

The chain combines TRBV4-2 with TRBJ2-1; D not certain. The V gene lost 0 bases and the J gene lost 7 bases, with 10 bases spanning the gap. CDR3 length equals 14 residues. The germline gives CDR1 LGHNA, CDR2 YNFKEQ. Here the CDR3 DNA reads TGTGCCAGCAGCCAAGACAGTGGTTTTAATGAGCAGTTCTTC. Its translation is CASSQDSGFNEQFF.

The V gene is TRBV23-1, the J gene TRBJ1-5; possibly TRBD1 for D (5 bases). TRBV23-1 is identified as an open reading frame with a role that is uncertain. The length of the CDR3 is 18 residues. Trimming stripped 0 bases from V and 5 bases from J, with 20 bases between. The CDR3 bases are TGCGCCAGCAGTCAATCCTACCAAGGCTCAAGGGGCGATCAGCCCCAGCATTTT. It is translated as CASSQSYQGSRGDQPQHF.

The gene calls are TRBV11-2 and TRBJ2-7; TRBD1 matches at 9 bases. The CDR3 consists of 15 residues. Germline CDR1 and CDR2: SGHAT and FQNNGV. The ends lost 4 bases at V and 2 bases at J; junction bases unmatched: 6. In DNA form, the CDR3 reads TGTGCCAGCAGCTCATGGACAGGGGCGGCCTACGAGCAGTACTTC. It is translated as CASSSWTGAAYEQYF.

This clone occurred once. The gene calls are TRBV28 and TRBJ1-2; tentative D call: TRBD1 (6 bases). Germline CDR1 and CDR2: MDHEN and SYDVKM. The length of the CDR3 is 13 residues. The V end was cut by 5 bases, the J end by 7 bases, with 14 bases between. Here the CDR3 DNA reads TGTGCCAGCAGTATACCAACAGGGTCTGGCTACACCTTC. Translating gives CASSIPTGSGYTF.

The chain joins TRBV27 to TRBJ1-5, with D possibly TRBD1 on 5 matching bases. The V end was cut by 3 bases, the J end by 2 bases, with 26 bases between. This CDR3 contains 20 residues. Germline CDR1 is MNHEY and CDR2 is SMNVEV (reference sequence). CDR3 in amino acids: CASSFWAPDQGRYGNQPQHF. The CDR3 nucleotides are TGTGCCAGCAGTTTTTGGGCTCCGGATCAGGGAAGGTATGGCAATCAGCCCCAGCATTTT.